The 3 T cell receptor beta chains below were found in one sample sequenced in a study of blood T cells in healthy people across ages. PCR was performed a second time for roughly 7 to 11 cycles using a sample-barcoded 5' primer and a J-beta primer mix. TCRdb reprocessed the 5' RACE reads with MiXCR, giving one entry per CDR3 protein. The top ten hold roughly 7.9% of the sample, which has about 1,500,000 distinct CDR3 sequences, 42% seen once. Sequencing was carried out using blood. The receptors were gathered from a woman between 18 and 29 years old in good health.

The genes are TRBV20-1 and TRBJ2-7, with 12 bases aligning to TRBD1. Germline V gives CDR1 DFQATT, CDR2 SNEGSKA (reference sequence). This CDR3 region has 14 residues. The junction had 6 bases not matched to a gene; V was cut back by 6 bases and J by 3 bases. Here the CDR3 DNA reads TGCAGTGCCAGCGGGACAGGGGGCTTCTACGAGCAGTACTTC. Translated: CSASGTGGFYEQYF.

The genes are TRBV20-1 and TRBJ2-3; D is possibly TRBD1 (5 bases). Trimming took 0 bases from V and 4 from J, leaving 14 bases between them. CDR3 length equals 15 residues. The germline CDR1 and CDR2 sequences are DFQATT and SNEGSKA (reference sequence). The CDR3 DNA reads as TGCAGTGCTAGAGATTGGGGCAAGGGGTCAGATACGCAGTATTTT. Translation gives CSARDWGKGSDTQYF.

The rearrangement uses TRBV5-5 and TRBJ1-2, with 7 bases identical to TRBD1. With 2 bases clipped from V and 3 bases from J, the junction kept 7 bases outside the gene matches. From germline, CDR1 is SGHKS and CDR2 YYEKEE (reference sequence). This CDR3 is 15 amino acids long. The CDR3 DNA is TGTGCCAGCAGCTTCGACAGGCAGGGGGACTATGGCTACACCTTC. This codes for CASSFDRQGDYGYTF.